This TCR beta chain was identified in a study of monozygotic twins with inflammatory bowel disease. Points from the study as a whole: IBD patients shared fewer clonotypes with other individuals than healthy twins, especially patients with disease activity signs.

Sampling involved one blood draw (roughly 2.5 ml) for every donor. TCRdb reprocessed the 5' RACE reads and stores each CDR3 protein as one record, lacking DNA. This sample contains some 200,000 distinct CDR3 sequences. Comments on this clonotype: As yet, its antigen is unknown.

The sequence was collected from a human donor with ulcerative colitis or Crohn's disease, or a healthy co-twin of an affected twin (not recorded which). Source material: blood.

CDR3 residues: CASSLWQGAENEQFF. The V gene is TRBV28, the J gene TRBJ2-1; the TCRdb call, TRBD1, lacks DNA for checking. Per germline, CDR1 MDHEN and CDR2 SYDVKM. The CDR3 length is 15 residues.